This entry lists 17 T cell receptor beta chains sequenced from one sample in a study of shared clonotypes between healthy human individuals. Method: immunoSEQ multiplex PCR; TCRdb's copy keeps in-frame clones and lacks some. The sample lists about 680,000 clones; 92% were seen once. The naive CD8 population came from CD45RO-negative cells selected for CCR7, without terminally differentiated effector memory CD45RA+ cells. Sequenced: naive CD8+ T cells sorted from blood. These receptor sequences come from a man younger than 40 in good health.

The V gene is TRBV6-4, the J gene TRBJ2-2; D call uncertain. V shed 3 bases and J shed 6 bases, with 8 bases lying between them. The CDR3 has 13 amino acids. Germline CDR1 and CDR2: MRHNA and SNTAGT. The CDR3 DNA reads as TGTGCCAGCAGTGAAGGATTTTCCGGGGAGCTGTTTTTT. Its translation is CASSEGFSGELFF.

The CDR3 protein is CASSEALTGPSYEQYF. CDR3 nucleotide sequence: TGTGCCAGCAGTGAAGCGCTAACGGGCCCCTCCTACGAGCAGTACTTC. This sequence joins TRBV2 and TRBJ2-7, with no clear D. The CDR3 covers 16 residues. Trimming took 0 bases from V and 0 from J, leaving 12 bases between them. Germline V lookup: CDR1 SNHLY, CDR2 FYNNEI.

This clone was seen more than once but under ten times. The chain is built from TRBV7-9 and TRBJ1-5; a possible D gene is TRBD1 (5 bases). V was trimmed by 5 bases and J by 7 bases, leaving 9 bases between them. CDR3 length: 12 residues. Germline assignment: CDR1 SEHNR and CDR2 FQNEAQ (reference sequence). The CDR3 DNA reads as TGTGCCAGCAGCGCCAGGGAGCAGCCCCAGCATTTT. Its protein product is CASSAREQPQHF.

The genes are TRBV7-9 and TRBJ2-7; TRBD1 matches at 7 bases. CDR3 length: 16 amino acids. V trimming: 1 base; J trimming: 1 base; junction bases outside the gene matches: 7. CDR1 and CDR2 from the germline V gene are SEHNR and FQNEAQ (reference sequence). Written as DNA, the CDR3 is TGTGCCAGCAGCTTAGGGCGCGGACAGGAGTCCTACGAGCAGTACTTC. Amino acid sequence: CASSLGRGQESYEQYF.

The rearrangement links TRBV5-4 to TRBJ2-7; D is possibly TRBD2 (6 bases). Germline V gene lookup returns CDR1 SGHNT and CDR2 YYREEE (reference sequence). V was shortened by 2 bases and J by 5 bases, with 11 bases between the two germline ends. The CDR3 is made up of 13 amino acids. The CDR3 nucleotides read TGTGCCAGCAGCTTTAGACTAGGTAACGAGCAGTACTTC. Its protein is CASSFRLGNEQYF. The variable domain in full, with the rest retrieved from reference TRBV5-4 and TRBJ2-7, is ETGVTQSPTHLIKTRGQQVTLRCSSQSGHNTVSWYQQALGQGPQFIFQYYREEENGRGNFPPRFSGLQFPNYSSELNVNALELDDSALYLCASSFRLGNEQYFGPGTRLTVT.

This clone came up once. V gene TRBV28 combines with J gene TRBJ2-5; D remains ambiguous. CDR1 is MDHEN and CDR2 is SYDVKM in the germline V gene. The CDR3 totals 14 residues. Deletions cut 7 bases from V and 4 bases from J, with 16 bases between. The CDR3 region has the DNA TGTGCCAGCATGCGACCTATAAAGGGAGAGACCCAGTACTTC. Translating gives CASMRPIKGETQYF.

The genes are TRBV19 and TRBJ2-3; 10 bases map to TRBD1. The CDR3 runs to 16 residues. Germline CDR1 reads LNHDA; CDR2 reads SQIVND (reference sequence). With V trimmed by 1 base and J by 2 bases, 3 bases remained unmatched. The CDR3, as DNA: TGTGCCAGTAGTATAGGGGACAGGGGATTCACAGATACGCAGTATTTT. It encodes CASSIGDRGFTDTQYF.

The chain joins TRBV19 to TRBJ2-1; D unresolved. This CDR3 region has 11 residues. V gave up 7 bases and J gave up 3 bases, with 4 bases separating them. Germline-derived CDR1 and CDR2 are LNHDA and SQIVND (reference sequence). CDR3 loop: CASMYYNEQFF. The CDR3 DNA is TGTGCCAGTATGTACTACAATGAGCAGTTCTTC. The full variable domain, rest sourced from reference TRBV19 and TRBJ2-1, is DGGITQSPKYLFRKEGQNVTLSCEQNLNHDAMYWYRQDPGQGLRLIYYSQIVNDFQKGDIAEGYSVSREKKESFPLTVTSAQKNPTAFYLCASMYYNEQFFGPGTRLTVL.

CDR3 bases: TGTGCCAGCAGCTTTGAGGCGAACACTGAAGCTTTCTTT. Translating it yields CASSFEANTEAFF. J is TRBJ1-1 and V is TRBV5-4; D not resolved. With 2 bases removed from V and 1 base from J, the gap between germline ends came to 6 bases. Germline V gives CDR1 SGHNT, CDR2 YYREEE (reference sequence). CDR3 size: 13 residues.

CDR3 nucleotides: TGTGCCAGCAGCTTGTGGAGGTCCTCCTACGAGCAGTACTTC. It translates to CASSLWRSSYEQYF. The rearrangement uses TRBV5-5 and TRBJ2-7; tentative D call: TRBD2 (5 bases). Germline V lookup: CDR1 SGHKS, CDR2 YYEKEE (reference sequence). The V gene lost 1 base and the J gene lost 0 bases, with 8 bases spanning the gap. The CDR3 extends over 14 amino acids. The full variable domain, in which reference TRBV5-5 and TRBJ2-7 provide the parts outside the CDR3, is DAGVTQSPTHLIKTRGQQVTLRCSPISGHKSVSWYQQVLGQGPQFIFQYYEKEERGRGNFPDRFSARQFPNYSSELNVNALLLGDSALYLCASSLWRSSYEQYFGPGTRLTVT.

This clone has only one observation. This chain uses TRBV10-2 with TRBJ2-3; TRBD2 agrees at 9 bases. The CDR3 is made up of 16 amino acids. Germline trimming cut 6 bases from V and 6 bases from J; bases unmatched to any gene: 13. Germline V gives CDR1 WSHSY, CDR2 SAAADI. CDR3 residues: CASSGALREGRDTQYF. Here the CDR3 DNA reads TGCGCCAGCAGCGGGGCCCTGCGGGAGGGCCGGGATACGCAGTATTTT.

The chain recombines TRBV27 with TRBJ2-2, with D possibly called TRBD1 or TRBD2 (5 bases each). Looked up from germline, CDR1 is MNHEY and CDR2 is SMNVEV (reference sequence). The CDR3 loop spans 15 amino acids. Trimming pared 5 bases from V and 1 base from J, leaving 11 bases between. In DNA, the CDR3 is TGTGCCAGCAGTCCCGGGACGGAGAACACCGGGGAGCTGTTTTTT. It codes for CASSPGTENTGELFF.

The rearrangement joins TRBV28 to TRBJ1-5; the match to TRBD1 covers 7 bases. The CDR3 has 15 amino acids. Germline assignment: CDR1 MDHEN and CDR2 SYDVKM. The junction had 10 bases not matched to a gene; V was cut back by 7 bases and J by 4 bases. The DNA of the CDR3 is TGTGCCAGCACCCAATGGACAGGAGGAAATCAGCCCCAGCATTTT. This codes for CASTQWTGGNQPQHF. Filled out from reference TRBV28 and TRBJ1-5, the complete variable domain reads DVKVTQSSRYLVKRTGEKVFLECVQDMDHENMFWYRQDPGLGLRLIYFSYDVKMKEKGDIPEGYSVSREKKERFSLILESASTNQTSMYLCASTQWTGGNQPQHFGDGTRLSIL.

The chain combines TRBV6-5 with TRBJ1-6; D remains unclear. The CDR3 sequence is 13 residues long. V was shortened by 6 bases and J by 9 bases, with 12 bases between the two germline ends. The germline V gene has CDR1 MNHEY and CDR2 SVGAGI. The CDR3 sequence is CASRPSPGSPLHF. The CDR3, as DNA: TGTGCCAGCAGACCATCCCCGGGTTCACCCCTCCACTTT.

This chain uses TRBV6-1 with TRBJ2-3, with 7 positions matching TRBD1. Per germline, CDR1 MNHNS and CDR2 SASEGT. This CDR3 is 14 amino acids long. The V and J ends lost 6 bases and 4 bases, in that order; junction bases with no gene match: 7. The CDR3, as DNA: TGTGCCAGCAGAAACAGGGGCAGTTCAGATACGCAGTATTTT. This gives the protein CASRNRGSSDTQYF.

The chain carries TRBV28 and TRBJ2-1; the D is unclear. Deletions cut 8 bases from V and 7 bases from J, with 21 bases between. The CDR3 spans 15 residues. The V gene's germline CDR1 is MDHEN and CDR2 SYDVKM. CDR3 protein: CASSLGVGGWNEQFF. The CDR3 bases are TGTGCCAGCTCCCTAGGAGTCGGCGGATGGAATGAGCAGTTCTTC. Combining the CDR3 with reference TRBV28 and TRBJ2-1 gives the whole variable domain DVKVTQSSRYLVKRTGEKVFLECVQDMDHENMFWYRQDPGLGLRLIYFSYDVKMKEKGDIPEGYSVSREKKERFSLILESASTNQTSMYLCASSLGVGGWNEQFFGPGTRLTVL.

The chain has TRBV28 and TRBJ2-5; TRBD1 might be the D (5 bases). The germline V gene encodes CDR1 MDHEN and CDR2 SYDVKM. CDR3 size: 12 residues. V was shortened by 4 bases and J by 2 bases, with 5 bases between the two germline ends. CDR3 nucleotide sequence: TGTGCCAGCAGTTCAGGGCAAGAGACCCAGTACTTC. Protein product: CASSSGQETQYF.